These 9 T cell receptor beta chains were sequenced from one sample in a study of OX40 agonist ivuxolimab in advanced cancers. Method: immunoSEQ multiplex PCR; TCRdb's copy keeps in-frame clones and lacks some. Here the sample spans approximately 60,000 clones, around 80% being singletons. The sample consisted of CD4+ or CD8+ T cells sorted from blood, taken in a trial of the OX40 agonist ivuxolimab. Receptors originate from an adult with an advanced solid tumor such as melanoma, head and neck, liver or kidney cancer.

J is TRBJ2-6 and V is TRBV18, with D maybe TRBD1 (7 bases). Germline CDR1 and CDR2: KGHSH and LQKENI. The CDR3 totals 15 residues. Trimming stripped 6 bases from V and 4 bases from J, with 13 bases between. As DNA, the CDR3 is TGTGCCAGCTCGCCAGGGGGGACGGGGGCCAACGTCCTGACTTTC. It encodes CASSPGGTGANVLTF.

As to this clone: Germline is not matched at one junction end, which may reflect a read error. The rearrangement uses TRBV7-8 and TRBJ1-2; 8 positions agree with TRBD1. The CDR3 totals 13 residues. Germline V gene data show CDR1 as SGHVS and CDR2 as FQNEAQ. As DNA, the CDR3 is TGTGCCAGCAGCACCTCAGGGGGCGATGGCTGCACCTTC. Residues: CASSTSGGDGCTF.

The chain couples TRBV9 to TRBJ2-2; 9 bases match TRBD1. Trimming took 4 bases from V and 7 from J; bases not matched to a gene: 11. Germline assignment: CDR1 SGDLS and CDR2 YYNGEE. The CDR3 has 16 residues. The CDR3, as DNA: TGTGCCAGCAGCACTGGACAGGGGACAGTGGACGGGGAGCTGTTTTTT. Protein sequence: CASSTGQGTVDGELFF.

The chain links TRBV23-1 to TRBJ2-5, with TRBD2 matching over 10 bases. Judging by the DNA end, TRBJ2-7 fits better; the J call may be wrong. TRBV23-1 is noted as an ORF with a role that remains uncertain. The CDR3 spans 17 residues. Here the CDR3 DNA reads TGCGCCAGCAGTCAACGGTCTAGCGGGAGTAGGACCTACGAGCAGTACTTC. It yields the protein CASSQRSSGSRTYEQYF.

The rearrangement uses TRBV28 and TRBJ1-1; 9 nucleotides agree with TRBD1. V lost 3 bases to trimming and J lost 5 bases; unmatched junction nucleotides: 7. CDR1 MDHEN and CDR2 SYDVKM come from the germline V gene. This CDR3 has 15 residues. The CDR3 loop reads CASSFPGQGPTEAFF. The CDR3 coding sequence is TGTGCCAGCAGTTTTCCGGGACAGGGTCCGACTGAAGCTTTCTTT.

The V gene is TRBV10-3, the J gene TRBJ1-5; TRBD1 matches 9 bases. Germline V gene sequence: CDR1 ENHRY, CDR2 SYGVKD. The CDR3 totals 13 residues. The V and J ends lost 10 bases and 5 bases, in that order; junction bases with no gene match: 6. The CDR3 region is CANRGLLDQPQHF. CDR3 bases: TGTGCCAACAGGGGGCTCCTAGATCAGCCCCAGCATTTT.

The chain couples TRBV10-1 to TRBJ2-3; 8 nucleotides match TRBD1. J was trimmed by 12 bases and V by 2 bases; bases with no gene match: 4. The germline V gene has CDR1 WNHNN and CDR2 SYGVQD (reference sequence). The CDR3 covers 12 residues. The CDR3: CASSEAGTGQYF. The CDR3 DNA is TGCGCCAGCAGTGAGGCCGGGACAGGCCAGTATTTT.

The rearrangement uses TRBV4-1 and TRBJ1-1, with D possibly matching TRBD1 (5 bases). Germline values: CDR1 MGHRA, CDR2 YSYEKL. The length of the CDR3 is 15 residues. The V and J ends lost 3 bases and 1 base respectively, with 12 bases between them. CDR3 amino acids: CASSHSLTGNTEAFF. CDR3 DNA sequence: TGCGCCAGCAGCCACTCCCTCACAGGGAACACTGAAGCTTTCTTT.

The chain employs TRBV5-1 and TRBJ1-2; D call uncertain. The CDR3 is made up of 14 amino acids. The V end lost 2 bases, the J end lost 0 bases, and 8 bases lay between the germline ends. The germline V gene encodes CDR1 SGHRS and CDR2 YFSETQ. The CDR3 loop reads CASSLQSSNYGYTF. The CDR3 nucleotides read TGCGCCAGCAGCTTACAATCCTCTAACTATGGCTACACCTTC.